This T cell receptor beta chain was found in a study of blood T cell repertoires in COVID-19. As for the study in general: Samples of COVID-19 (acute and convalescent) were obtained from the United States, Italy and Spain. T cells, B-cell-depleted T cells, or PBMCs provided the cDNA or gDNA that served as material.

Per the original methods: Nucleated cell number was recorded as an estimate derived from reference gene primer amplification. This table comes from immunoSEQ multiplex PCR, and its TCRdb copy is limited to in-frame clones, with some not included. Clone size and V and J calls were adopted from that table, with D and trimming inferred from the DNA. The sample includes 200,000 to 250,000 clones, around 88% seen only once; the top ten take about 12%. This clone occurred once. Between the trimmed V and J ends, which lost 0 bases and 8 bases, there was a span of 14 bases. The CDR3 spans 14 residues. Germline CDR1 SGHRS, CDR2 YFSETQ.

The chain employs TRBV5-1 and TRBJ1-2; the D is unclear. The sequencing input was peripheral blood. The clonotype originates from a man older than 75 with acute or convalescent COVID-19. The chain's CDR3 is CASSLAPSGGGYTF. DNA of the CDR3: TGCGCCAGCAGCTTGGCACCCTCCGGAGGGGGCTACACCTTC.